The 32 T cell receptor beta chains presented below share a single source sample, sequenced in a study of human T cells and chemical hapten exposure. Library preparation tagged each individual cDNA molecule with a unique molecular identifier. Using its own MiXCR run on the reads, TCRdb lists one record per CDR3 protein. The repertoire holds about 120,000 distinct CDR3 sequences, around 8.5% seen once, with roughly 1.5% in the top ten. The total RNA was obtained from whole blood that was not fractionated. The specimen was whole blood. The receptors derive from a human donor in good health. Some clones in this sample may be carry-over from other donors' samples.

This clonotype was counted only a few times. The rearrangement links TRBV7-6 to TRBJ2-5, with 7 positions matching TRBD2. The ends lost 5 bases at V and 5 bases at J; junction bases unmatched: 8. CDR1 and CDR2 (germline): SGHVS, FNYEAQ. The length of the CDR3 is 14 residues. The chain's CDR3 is CASSRPGGRETQYF. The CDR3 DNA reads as TGTGCCAGCAGCCGGCCGGGGGGTAGGGAGACCCAGTACTTC.

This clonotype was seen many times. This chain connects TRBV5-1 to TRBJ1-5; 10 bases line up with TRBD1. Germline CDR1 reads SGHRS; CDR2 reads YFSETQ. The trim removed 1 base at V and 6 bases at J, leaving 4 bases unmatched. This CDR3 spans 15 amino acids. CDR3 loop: CASSLSGQGIQPQHF. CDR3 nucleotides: TGCGCCAGCAGCTTGTCGGGACAGGGGATTCAGCCCCAGCATTTT.

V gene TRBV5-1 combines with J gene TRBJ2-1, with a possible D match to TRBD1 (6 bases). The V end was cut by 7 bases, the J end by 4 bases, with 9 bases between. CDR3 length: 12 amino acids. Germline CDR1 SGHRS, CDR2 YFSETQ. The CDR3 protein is CASGTGYNEQFF. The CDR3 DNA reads TGCGCCAGCGGAACAGGGTACAATGAGCAGTTCTTC.

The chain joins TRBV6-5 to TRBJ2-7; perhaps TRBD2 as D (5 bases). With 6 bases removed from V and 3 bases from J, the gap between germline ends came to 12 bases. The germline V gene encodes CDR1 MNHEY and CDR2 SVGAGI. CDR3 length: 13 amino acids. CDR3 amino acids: CASRQSRDYEQYF. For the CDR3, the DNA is TGTGCCAGCAGACAGTCCCGGGACTACGAGCAGTACTTC.

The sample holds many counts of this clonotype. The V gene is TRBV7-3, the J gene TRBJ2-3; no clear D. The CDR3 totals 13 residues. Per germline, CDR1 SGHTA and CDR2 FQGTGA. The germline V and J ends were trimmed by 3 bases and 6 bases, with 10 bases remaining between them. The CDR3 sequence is CASSFGTWDTQYF. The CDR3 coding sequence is TGTGCCAGCAGCTTTGGTACCTGGGATACGCAGTATTTT.

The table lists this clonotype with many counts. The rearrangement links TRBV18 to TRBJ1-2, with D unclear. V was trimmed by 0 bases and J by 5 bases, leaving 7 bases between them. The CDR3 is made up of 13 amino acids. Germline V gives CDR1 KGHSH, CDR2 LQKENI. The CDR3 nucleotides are TGTGCCAGCTCACCACCCACAGTTTATGGCTACACCTTC. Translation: CASSPPTVYGYTF.

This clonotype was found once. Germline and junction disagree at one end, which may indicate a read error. In nucleotides, the CDR3 is TGTGCCAGCAGCCAATCTATCACAGGACGGCTCCCCTACAATAAGCAGTTCTTC. Protein sequence: CASSQSITGRLPYNKQFF. J is TRBJ2-1 and V is TRBV3-1; perhaps TRBD1 as D (5 bases). Looked up from germline, CDR1 is LGHDT and CDR2 is YNNKEL (reference sequence). The CDR3 covers 18 residues.

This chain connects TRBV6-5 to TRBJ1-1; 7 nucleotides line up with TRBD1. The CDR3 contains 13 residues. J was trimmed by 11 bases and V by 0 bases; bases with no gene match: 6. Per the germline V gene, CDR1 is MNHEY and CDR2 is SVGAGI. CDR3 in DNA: TGTGCCAGCAGTTACTCAAGTGACAGGGCGGCTTTCTTT. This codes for CASSYSSDRAAFF.

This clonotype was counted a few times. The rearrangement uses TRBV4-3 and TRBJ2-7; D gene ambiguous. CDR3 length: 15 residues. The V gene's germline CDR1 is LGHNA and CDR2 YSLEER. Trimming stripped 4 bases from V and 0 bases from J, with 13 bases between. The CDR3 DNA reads TGCGCCAGCAGCCTAGAAGGAATCGGCTCCTACGAGCAGTACTTC. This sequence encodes CASSLEGIGSYEQYF.

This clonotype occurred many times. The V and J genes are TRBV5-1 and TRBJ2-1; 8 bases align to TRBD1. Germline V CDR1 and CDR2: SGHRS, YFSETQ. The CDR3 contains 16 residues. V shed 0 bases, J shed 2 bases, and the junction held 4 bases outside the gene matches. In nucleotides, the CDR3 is TGCGCCAGCAGCTTGGCCGGGACAGGCACCTACAATGAGCAGTTCTTC. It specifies CASSLAGTGTYNEQFF. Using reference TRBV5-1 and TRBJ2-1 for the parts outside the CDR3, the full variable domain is KAGVTQTPRYLIKTRGQQVTLSCSPISGHRSVSWYQQTPGQGLQFLFEYFSETQRNKGNFPGRFSGRQFSNSRSEMNVSTLELGDSALYLCASSLAGTGTYNEQFFGPGTRLTVL.

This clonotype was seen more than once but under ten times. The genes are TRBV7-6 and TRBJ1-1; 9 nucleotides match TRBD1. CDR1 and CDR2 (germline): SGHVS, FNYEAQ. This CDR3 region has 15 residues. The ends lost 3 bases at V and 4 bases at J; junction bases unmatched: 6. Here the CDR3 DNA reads TGTGCCAGCAGCTTTGGCGGGACAGGGAGCACTGAAGCTTTCTTT. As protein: CASSFGGTGSTEAFF.

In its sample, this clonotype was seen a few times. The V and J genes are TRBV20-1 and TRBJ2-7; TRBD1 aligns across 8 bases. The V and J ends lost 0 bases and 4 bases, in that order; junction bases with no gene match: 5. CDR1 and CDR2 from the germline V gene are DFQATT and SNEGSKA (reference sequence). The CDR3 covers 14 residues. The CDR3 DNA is TGCAGTGCTAGAGATCCCGGACAGGGTTACGAGCAGTACTTC. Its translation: CSARDPGQGYEQYF.

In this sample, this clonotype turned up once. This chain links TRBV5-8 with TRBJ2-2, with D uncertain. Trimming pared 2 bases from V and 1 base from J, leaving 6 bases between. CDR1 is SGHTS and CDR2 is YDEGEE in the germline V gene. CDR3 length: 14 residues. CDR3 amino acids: CASSLLLNTGELFF. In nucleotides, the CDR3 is TGTGCCAGCAGCTTACTGCTGAACACCGGGGAGCTGTTTTTT.

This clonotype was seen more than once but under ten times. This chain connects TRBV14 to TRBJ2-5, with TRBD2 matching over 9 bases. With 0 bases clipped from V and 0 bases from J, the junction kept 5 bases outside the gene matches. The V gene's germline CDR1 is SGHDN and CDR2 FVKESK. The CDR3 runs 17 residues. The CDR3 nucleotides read TGTGCCAGCAGCCAAGATGTAGCGGGGGTCAACCAAGAGACCCAGTACTTC. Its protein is CASSQDVAGVNQETQYF.

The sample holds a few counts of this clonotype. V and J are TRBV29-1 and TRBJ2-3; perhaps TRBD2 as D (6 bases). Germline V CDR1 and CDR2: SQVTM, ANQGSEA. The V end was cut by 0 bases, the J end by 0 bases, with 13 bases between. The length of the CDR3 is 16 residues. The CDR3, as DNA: TGCAGCGTTGAAGATCTGGCGGGGATGAGCACAGATACGCAGTATTTT. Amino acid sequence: CSVEDLAGMSTDTQYF.

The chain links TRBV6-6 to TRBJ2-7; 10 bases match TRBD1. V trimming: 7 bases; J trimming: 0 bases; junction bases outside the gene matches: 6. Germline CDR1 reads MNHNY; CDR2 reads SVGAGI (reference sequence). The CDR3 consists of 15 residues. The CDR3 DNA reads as TGTGCCAGCAACGAAAGGACAGGGGGCTCCTACGAGCAGTACTTC. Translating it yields CASNERTGGSYEQYF.

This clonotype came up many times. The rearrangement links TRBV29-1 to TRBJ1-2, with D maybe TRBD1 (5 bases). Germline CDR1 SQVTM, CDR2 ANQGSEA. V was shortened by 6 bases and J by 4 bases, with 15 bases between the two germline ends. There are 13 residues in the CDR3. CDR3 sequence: CSVSPRQTYGYTF. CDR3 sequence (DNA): TGCAGCGTATCCCCGAGACAGACCTATGGCTACACCTTC.

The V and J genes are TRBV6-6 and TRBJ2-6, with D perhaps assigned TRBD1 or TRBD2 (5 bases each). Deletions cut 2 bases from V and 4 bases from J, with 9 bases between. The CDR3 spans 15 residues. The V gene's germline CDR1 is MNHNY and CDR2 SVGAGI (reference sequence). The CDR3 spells CASSYEGSGANVLTF. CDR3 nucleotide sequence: TGTGCCAGCAGTTACGAGGGGTCGGGGGCCAACGTCCTGACTTTC.

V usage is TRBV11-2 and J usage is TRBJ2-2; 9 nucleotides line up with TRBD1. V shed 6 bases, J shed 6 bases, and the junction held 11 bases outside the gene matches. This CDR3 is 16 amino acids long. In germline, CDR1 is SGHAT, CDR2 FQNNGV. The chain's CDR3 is CASRPLGQGRAGELFF. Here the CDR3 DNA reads TGTGCCAGCAGGCCGCTTGGACAGGGGAGGGCCGGGGAGCTGTTTTTT.

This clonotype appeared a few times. The chain's CDR3 is CAISSAGASYNEQFF. The CDR3 bases are TGTGCCATCAGTTCTGCGGGGGCGTCCTACAATGAGCAGTTCTTC. V gene TRBV10-3 combines with J gene TRBJ2-1; tentative D call: TRBD2 (7 bases). The length of the CDR3 is 15 residues. V dropped 5 bases and J dropped 1 base, with 12 bases sitting between them. Per germline, CDR1 ENHRY and CDR2 SYGVKD.

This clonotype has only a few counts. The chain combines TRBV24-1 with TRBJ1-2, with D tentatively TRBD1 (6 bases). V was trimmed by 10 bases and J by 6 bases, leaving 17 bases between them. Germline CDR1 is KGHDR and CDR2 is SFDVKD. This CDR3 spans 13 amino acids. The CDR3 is CATRGAGTDGYTF. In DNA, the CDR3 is TGTGCCACTAGGGGGGCAGGGACGGATGGCTACACCTTC.

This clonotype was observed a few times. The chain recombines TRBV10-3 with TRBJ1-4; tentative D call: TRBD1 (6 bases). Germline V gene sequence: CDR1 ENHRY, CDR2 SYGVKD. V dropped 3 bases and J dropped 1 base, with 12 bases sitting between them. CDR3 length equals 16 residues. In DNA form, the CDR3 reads TGTGCCATCAGTGAAAACAGGGCTGGAACTAATGAAAAACTGTTTTTT. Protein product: CAISENRAGTNEKLFF.

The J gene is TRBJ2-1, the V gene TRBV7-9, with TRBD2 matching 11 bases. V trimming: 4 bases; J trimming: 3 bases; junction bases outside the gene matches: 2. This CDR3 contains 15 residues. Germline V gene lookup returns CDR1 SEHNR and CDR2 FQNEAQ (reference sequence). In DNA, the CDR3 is TGTGCCAGCAGCTCGGGACTAGCGGTCTACAATGAGCAGTTCTTC. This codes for CASSSGLAVYNEQFF.

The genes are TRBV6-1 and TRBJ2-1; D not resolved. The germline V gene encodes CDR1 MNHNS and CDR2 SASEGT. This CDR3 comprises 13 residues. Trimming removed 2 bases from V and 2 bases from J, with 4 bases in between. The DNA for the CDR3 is TGTGCCAGCAGTGAAACAGCCTACAATGAGCAGTTCTTC. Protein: CASSETAYNEQFF.

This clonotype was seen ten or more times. The CDR3, as DNA: TGCGCCAACGGGTTAGACAGGGGCCATCAGCCCCAGCATTTT. Protein sequence: CANGLDRGHQPQHF. The chain recombines TRBV5-1 with TRBJ1-5; 8 bases agree with TRBD1. V lost 9 bases and J lost 5; bases outside the gene matches: 10. The germline V gene has CDR1 SGHRS and CDR2 YFSETQ. The CDR3 totals 14 residues.

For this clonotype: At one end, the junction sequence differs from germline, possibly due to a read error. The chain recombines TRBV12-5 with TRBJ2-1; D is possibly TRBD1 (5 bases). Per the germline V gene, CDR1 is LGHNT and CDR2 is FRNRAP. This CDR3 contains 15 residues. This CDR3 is CASGLGQGSYNKQFF. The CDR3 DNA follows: TGTGCTAGTGGTTTGGGCCAGGGCTCCTACAATAAGCAGTTCTTC.

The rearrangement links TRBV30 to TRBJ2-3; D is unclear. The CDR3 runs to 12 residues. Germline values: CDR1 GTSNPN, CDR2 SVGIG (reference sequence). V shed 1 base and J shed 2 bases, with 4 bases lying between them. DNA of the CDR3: TGTGCCTGGAGTGAGCACACAGATACGCAGTATTTT. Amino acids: CAWSEHTDTQYF.

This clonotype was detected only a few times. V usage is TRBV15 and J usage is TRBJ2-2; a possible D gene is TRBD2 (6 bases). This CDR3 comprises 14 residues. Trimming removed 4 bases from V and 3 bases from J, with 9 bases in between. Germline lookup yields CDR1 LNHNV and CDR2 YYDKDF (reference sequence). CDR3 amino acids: CATSKTRDTGELFF. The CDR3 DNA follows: TGTGCCACCAGCAAGACTAGGGACACCGGGGAGCTGTTTTTT.

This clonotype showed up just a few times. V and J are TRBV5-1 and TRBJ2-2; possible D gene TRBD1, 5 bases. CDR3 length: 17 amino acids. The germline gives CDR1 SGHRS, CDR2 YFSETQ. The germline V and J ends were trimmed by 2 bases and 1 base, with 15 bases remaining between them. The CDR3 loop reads CASSFAQGSMNTGELFF. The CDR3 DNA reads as TGCGCCAGCAGCTTCGCCCAGGGCTCTATGAACACCGGGGAGCTGTTTTTT.

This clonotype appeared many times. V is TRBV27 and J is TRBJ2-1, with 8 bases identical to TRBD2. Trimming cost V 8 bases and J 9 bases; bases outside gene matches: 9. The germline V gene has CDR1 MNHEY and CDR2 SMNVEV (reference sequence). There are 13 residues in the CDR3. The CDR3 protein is CASRTGTSSEQFF. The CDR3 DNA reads TGTGCCAGCCGTACCGGGACTAGTAGTGAGCAGTTCTTC.

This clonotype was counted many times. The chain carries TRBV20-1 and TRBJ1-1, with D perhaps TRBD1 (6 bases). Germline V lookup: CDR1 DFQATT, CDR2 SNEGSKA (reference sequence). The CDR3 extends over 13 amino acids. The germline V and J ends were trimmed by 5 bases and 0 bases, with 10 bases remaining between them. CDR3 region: CSAYRALNTEAFF. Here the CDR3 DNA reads TGCAGTGCTTACAGGGCTTTGAACACTGAAGCTTTCTTT.

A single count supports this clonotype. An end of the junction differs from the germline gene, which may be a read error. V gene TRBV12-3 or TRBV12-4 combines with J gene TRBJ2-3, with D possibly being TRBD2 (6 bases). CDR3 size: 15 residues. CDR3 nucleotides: TGTGCCAGCAGCTCCTGGCGGGATAACACAGATACGCAGTGTTTT. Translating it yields CASSSWRDNTDTQCF.